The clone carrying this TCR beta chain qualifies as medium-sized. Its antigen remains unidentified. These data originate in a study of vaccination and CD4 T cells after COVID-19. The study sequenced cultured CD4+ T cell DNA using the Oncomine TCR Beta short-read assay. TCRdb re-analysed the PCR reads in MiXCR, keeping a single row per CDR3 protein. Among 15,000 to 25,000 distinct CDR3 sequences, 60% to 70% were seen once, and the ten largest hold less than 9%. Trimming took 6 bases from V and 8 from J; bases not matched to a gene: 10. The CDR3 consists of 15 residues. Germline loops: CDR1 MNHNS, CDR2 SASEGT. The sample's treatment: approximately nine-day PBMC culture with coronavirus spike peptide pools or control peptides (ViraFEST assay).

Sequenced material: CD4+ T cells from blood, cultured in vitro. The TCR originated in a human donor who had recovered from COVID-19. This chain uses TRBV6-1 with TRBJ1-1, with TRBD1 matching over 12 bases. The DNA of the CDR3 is TGTGCCAGCAGCCGCGCCGGGACAGGGGGCTGGGAAGCTTTCTTT. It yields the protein CASSRAGTGGWEAFF.